This TCR beta chain is from a study of T cell responses to AZD1222 COVID-19 vaccine. The study's findings and limits: Close to half of spike-specific TCRs reportedly recognize unmutated variant regions. Regions 160-218 and 743-854 dominated among vaccine-associated CD4 TCRs spanning spike. White British ancestry dominated among donors, who included more females, and clonal diversity was possibly underestimated.

The ends lost 6 bases at V and 10 bases at J; junction bases unmatched: 12. CDR1 and CDR2 (germline): SQVTM, ANQGSEA. This CDR3 is 14 amino acids long. Concerning this clone: Its antigen remains unknown.

Sequencing was performed with immunoSEQ multiplex PCR; in TCRdb, only in-frame clones are kept and a portion is missing. The sample carries more than 150,000 clones, 80% to 90% recorded once. The clonotype was recovered from an adult who received the AZD1222 COVID-19 vaccine. Sequences were derived from peripheral blood, sampled 28 days after the second AZD1222 dose. The chain recombines TRBV29-1 with TRBJ2-1; TRBD2 agrees at 10 bases. As DNA, the CDR3 is TGCAGCGTCAAAAAGCGGGAGGGCCCTGGGGAGCAGTTCTTC. Translated: CSVKKREGPGEQFF.